This record concerns one T cell receptor (beta chain) sequence. Trimming removed 8 bases at V and 4 bases at J, with 24 bases between. The CDR3 length is 16 residues. Germline loops: CDR1 SNHLY, CDR2 FYNNEI. This entry belongs to a study of blood T cell repertoires in COVID-19. The data were produced by immunoSEQ multiplex PCR, yet TCRdb's version contains in-frame clones alone and is incomplete. The data hold 410,000 or so clones, with approximately 90% observed a single time. The genes are TRBV2 and TRBJ2-7; TRBD2 is a possible D gene (6 bases). The source material was peripheral blood. This TCR was sampled from a woman in her 40s with COVID-19, enrolled during active disease. The CDR3 protein is CASPKKAGGSQYEQYF. As DNA, the CDR3 is TGTGCCAGCCCCAAAAAGGCCGGGGGTTCCCAATACGAGCAGTACTTC.